This T cell receptor beta chain was identified in a study of OX40 agonist ivuxolimab in advanced cancers. This clone was observed a few times. Its cognate antigen is unknown. Notes on the study in general: CD8+ T cells showed, on average, more clonal expansion than CD4+ cells.

Produced via immunoSEQ multiplex PCR; TCRdb's table is partial and in-frame only. The table records 55,000 to 65,000 clones, more than 85% of them present only once. Sequencing used CD4+ or CD8+ T cells sorted from blood, obtained in a trial of the OX40 agonist ivuxolimab. The TCR was taken from an adult with an advanced solid tumor such as melanoma, head and neck, liver or kidney cancer.

This CDR3 is CASRPPDRAETQYF. For the CDR3, the DNA is TGCGCCAGCAGACCCCCCGACAGGGCGGAGACCCAGTACTTC. The chain recombines TRBV23-1 with TRBJ2-5, with TRBD1 matching over 7 bases. TRBV23-1 belongs to the ORF category, with a function that is uncertain. V was pared by 6 bases and J by 5 bases, with 9 bases of the junction left unmatched. This CDR3 is 14 amino acids long.